A single sample gave rise to the 7 T cell receptor beta chains below, sequenced in a study of shared clonotypes between healthy human individuals. The table came from immunoSEQ multiplex PCR; TCRdb's copy has only in-frame clones and leaves some out. This sample yields over a million clones, of which roughly 80% are seen a single time; 1.4% belongs to the top ten. Material: memory CD4+ T cells sorted from blood. The subset denotes: CD45RA-negative fraction. These receptors all stem from a man aged 18 to 35 in good health.

This clone was counted many times. This same CDR3 is encoded by further DNA sequences in the sample. This chain links TRBV5-4 with TRBJ2-7, with D possibly TRBD1 on 5 matching bases. V lost 4 bases, J lost 4 bases, and 12 bases lay in between. CDR3 length equals 13 residues. In germline, CDR1 is SGHNT, CDR2 YYREEE (reference sequence). Here the CDR3 DNA reads TGTGCCAGCAGCCTCCAGGGTGCTTACGAGCAGTACTTC. This codes for CASSLQGAYEQYF.

The chain combines TRBV11-2 with TRBJ2-7, with D unresolved. V was pared by 5 bases and J by 3 bases, with 8 bases between. The CDR3 is 12 amino acids. Germline CDR1 and CDR2: SGHAT and FQNNGV. Written as DNA, the CDR3 is TGTGCCAGCAGCGCCAAGGGCTACGAGCAGTACTTC. Protein sequence: CASSAKGYEQYF.

The chain couples TRBV28 to TRBJ2-6, with D unresolved. Between the trimmed V and J ends, which lost 8 bases and 1 base, there was a span of 3 bases. Germline values: CDR1 MDHEN, CDR2 SYDVKM. This CDR3 comprises 12 residues. The DNA of the CDR3 is TGTGCCAGCGGGTCTGGGGCCAACGTCCTGACTTTC. It specifies CASGSGANVLTF.

This chain uses TRBV2 with TRBJ1-3; D is possibly TRBD1 (6 bases). Germline assignment: CDR1 SNHLY and CDR2 FYNNEI. Trimming cost V 6 bases and J 0 bases, with 15 bases left between them. This CDR3 region has 16 residues. The CDR3 DNA is TGTGCCAGCAGCGTCAACAGGGCTGGCTCTGGAAACACCATATATTTT. This encodes CASSVNRAGSGNTIYF.

This clone appeared a few times. This chain links TRBV5-1 with TRBJ1-1; D might be TRBD1 (5 bases). Trimming shortened V by 3 bases and J by 8 bases, and 17 bases separated the two germline ends. The CDR3 covers 14 residues. Germline assignment: CDR1 SGHRS and CDR2 YFSETQ. CDR3 nucleotides: TGCGCCAGCAGCTCCAGAACAGGCCCATCAGAAGCTTTCTTT. The encoded protein is CASSSRTGPSEAFF.

Worth noting for this clone: The same CDR3 can be traced to other DNA sequences in this sample. This rearrangement joins TRBV7-2 to TRBJ1-5; possibly TRBD1 for D (6 bases). Germline V gene lookup returns CDR1 SGHTA and CDR2 FQGNSA. The CDR3 totals 13 residues. Trimming took off 3 bases at V and 6 bases at J, with 9 bases between the two ends. The CDR3: CASSLRGAQPQHF. The CDR3 region has the DNA TGTGCCAGCAGCTTGAGGGGGGCTCAGCCCCAGCATTTT.

The chain uses TRBV5-1 and TRBJ2-1; TRBD2 aligns across 8 bases. The J segment lost 8 bases and the V segment lost 2 bases, leaving 9 bases of the junction unmatched. The CDR3 is 15 amino acids. Germline lookup yields CDR1 SGHRS and CDR2 YFSETQ. DNA for the CDR3: TGCGCCAGCAGCTTCGGGACTAGTGGGATCGATGAGCAGTTCTTC. Amino acid sequence: CASSFGTSGIDEQFF.